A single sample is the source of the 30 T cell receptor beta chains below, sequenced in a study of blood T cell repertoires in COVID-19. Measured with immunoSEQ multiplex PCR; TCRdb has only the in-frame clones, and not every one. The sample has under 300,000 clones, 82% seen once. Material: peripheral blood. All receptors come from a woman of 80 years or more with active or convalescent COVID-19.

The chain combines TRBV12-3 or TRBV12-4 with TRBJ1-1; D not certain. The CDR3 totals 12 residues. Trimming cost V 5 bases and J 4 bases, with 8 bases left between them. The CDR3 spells CASSRDFTEAFF. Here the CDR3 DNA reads TGTGCCAGCAGTCGCGATTTCACTGAAGCTTTCTTT.

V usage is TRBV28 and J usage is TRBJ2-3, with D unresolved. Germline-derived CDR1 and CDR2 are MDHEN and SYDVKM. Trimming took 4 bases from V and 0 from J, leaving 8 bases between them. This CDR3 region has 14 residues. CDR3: CASSSLPSTDTQYF. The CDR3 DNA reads TGTGCCAGCAGTTCCCTACCAAGCACAGATACGCAGTATTTT.

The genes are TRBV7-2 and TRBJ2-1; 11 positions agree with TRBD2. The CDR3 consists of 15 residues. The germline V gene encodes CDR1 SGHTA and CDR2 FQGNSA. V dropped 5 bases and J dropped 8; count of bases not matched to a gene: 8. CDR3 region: CASSKTSGSFHEQFF. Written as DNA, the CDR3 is TGTGCCAGCAGCAAAACTAGCGGGAGCTTCCATGAGCAGTTCTTC.

CDR3 DNA: TGTGCCAGTATCAGGTCGGGGGGCACTGAAGCTTTCTTT. Protein product: CASIRSGGTEAFF. The gene calls are TRBV19 and TRBJ1-1, with a tentative D call TRBD1 (5 bases). V was pared by 7 bases and J by 4 bases, with 13 bases between. The CDR3 sequence is 13 residues long. Germline V gives CDR1 LNHDA, CDR2 SQIVND (reference sequence). The entire variable domain, with the rest obtained from reference TRBV19 and TRBJ1-1, is as follows: DGGITQSPKYLFRKEGQNVTLSCEQNLNHDAMYWYRQDPGQGLRLIYYSQIVNDFQKGDIAEGYSVSREKKESFPLTVTSAQKNPTAFYLCASIRSGGTEAFFGQGTRLTVV.

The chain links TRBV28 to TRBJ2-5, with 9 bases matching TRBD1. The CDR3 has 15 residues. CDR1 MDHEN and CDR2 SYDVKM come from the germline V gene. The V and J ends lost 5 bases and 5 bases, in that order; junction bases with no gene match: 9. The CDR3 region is CASSPIGQGRETQYF. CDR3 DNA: TGTGCCAGCAGTCCCATCGGACAGGGGAGGGAGACCCAGTACTTC.

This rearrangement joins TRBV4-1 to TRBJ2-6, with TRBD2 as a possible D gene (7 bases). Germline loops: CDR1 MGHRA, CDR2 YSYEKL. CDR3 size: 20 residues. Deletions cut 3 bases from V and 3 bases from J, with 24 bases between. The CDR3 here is CASSQGLSGGRVSGANVLTF. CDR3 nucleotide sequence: TGCGCCAGCAGCCAGGGGCTCTCGGGGGGCCGAGTAAGTGGGGCCAACGTCCTGACTTTC.

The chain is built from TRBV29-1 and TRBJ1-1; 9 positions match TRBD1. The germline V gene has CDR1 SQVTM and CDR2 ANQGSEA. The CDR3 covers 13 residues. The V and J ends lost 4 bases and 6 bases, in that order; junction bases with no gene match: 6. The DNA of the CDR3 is TGCAGCGTTGCCGGACAGGGGAGGGCTGAAGCTTTCTTT. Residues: CSVAGQGRAEAFF.

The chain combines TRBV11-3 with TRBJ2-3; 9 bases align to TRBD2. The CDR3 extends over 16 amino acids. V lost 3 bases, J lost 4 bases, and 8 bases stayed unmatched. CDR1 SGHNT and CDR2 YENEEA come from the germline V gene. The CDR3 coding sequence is TGTGCCAGCAGCTTGCGGGGCGGGGGGGCCGCAGATACGCAGTATTTT. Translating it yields CASSLRGGGAADTQYF.

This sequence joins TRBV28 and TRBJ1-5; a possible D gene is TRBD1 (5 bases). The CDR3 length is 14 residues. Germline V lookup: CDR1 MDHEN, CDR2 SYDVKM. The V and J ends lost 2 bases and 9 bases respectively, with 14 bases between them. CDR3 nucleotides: TGTGCCAGCAGTTTAGACAGATCCGTTAGGCCCCAGCATTTT. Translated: CASSLDRSVRPQHF.

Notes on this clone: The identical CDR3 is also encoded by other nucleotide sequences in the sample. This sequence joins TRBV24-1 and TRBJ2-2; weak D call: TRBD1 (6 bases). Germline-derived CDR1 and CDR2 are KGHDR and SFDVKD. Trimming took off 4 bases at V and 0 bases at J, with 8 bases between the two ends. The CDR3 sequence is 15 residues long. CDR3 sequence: CATSEGATNTGELFF. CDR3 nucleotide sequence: TGTGCCACCAGTGAGGGGGCAACGAACACCGGGGAGCTGTTTTTT.

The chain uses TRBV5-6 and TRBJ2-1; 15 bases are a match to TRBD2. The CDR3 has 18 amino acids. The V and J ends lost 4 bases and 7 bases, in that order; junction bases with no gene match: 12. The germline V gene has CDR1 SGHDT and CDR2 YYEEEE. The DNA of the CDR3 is TGTGCCAGCAGCCCGCCATACTTAGGACTAGCGGGAGGGAATGAGCAGTTCTTC. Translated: CASSPPYLGLAGGNEQFF. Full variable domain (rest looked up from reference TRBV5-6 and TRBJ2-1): DAGVTQSPTHLIKTRGQQVTLRCSPKSGHDTVSWYQQALGQGPQFIFQYYEEEERQRGNFPDRFSGHQFPNYSSELNVNALLLGDSALYLCASSPPYLGLAGGNEQFFGPGTRLTVL.

Here the CDR3 reads CASSPRGWSETQYF. DNA for the CDR3: TGTGCCAGCAGCCCTAGGGGGTGGTCGGAGACCCAGTACTTC. This chain joins TRBV7-6 and TRBJ2-5; perhaps TRBD1 as D (6 bases). Looked up from germline, CDR1 is SGHVS and CDR2 is FNYEAQ. This CDR3 contains 14 residues. V lost 5 bases and J 5 bases, leaving 15 bases between the germline ends.

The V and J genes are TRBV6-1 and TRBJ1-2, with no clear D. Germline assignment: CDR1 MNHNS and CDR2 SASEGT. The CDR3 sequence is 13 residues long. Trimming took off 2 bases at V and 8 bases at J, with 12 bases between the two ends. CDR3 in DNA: TGTGCCAGCAGTGAATCGGCAGGAAGGGGCTACACCTTC. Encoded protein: CASSESAGRGYTF.

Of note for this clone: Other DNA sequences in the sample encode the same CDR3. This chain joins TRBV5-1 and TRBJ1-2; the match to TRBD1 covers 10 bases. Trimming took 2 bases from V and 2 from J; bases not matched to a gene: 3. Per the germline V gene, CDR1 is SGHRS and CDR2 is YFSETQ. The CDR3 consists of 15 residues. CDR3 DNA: TGCGCCAGCAGCTTTGGACAGGGGGGAAACTATGGCTACACCTTC. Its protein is CASSFGQGGNYGYTF.

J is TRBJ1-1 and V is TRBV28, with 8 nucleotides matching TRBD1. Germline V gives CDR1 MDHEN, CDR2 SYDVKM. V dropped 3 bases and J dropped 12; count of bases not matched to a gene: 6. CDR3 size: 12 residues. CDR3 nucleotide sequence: TGTGCCAGCAGTTTGCCAGGGGGCGCGTCTTTCTTT. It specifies CASSLPGGASFF.

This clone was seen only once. The CDR3 sequence is CASSLAGGYGYTF. For the CDR3, the DNA is TGTGCCAGCAGCTTAGCAGGGGGCTATGGCTACACCTTC. The chain uses TRBV7-6 and TRBJ1-2, with D perhaps matching TRBD1 (6 bases). CDR1 SGHVS and CDR2 FNYEAQ come from the germline V gene. The CDR3 is 13 residues long. V lost 0 bases and J lost 4, with 6 bases in between.

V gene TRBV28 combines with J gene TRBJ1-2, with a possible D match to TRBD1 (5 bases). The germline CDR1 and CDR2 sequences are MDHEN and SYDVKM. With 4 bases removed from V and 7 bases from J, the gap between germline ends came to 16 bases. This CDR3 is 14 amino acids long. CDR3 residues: CASSYAGSVSGYTF. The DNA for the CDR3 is TGTGCCAGCAGTTATGCAGGGTCCGTTTCTGGCTACACCTTC.

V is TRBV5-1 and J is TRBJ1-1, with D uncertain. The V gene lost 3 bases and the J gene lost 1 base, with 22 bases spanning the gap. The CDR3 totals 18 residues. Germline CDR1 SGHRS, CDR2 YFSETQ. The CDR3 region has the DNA TGCGCCAGCAGCTCCAAAACGGCGGCAGATCAATGGAACACTGAAGCTTTCTTT. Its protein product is CASSSKTAADQWNTEAFF.

CDR3 loop: CASSQLGLLDTQYF. In DNA, the CDR3 is TGCGCCAGCAGCCAGTTGGGCCTGTTAGATACGCAGTATTTT. The chain couples TRBV4-1 to TRBJ2-3, with D hard to call. Germline loops: CDR1 MGHRA, CDR2 YSYEKL. The V end lost 3 bases, the J end lost 5 bases, and 12 bases lay between the germline ends. This CDR3 comprises 14 residues.

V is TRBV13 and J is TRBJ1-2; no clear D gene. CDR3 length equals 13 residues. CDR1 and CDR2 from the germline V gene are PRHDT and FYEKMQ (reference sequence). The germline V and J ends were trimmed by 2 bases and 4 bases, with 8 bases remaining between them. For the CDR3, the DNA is TGTGCCAGCAGCTTACGGGGATCCTATGGCTACACCTTC. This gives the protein CASSLRGSYGYTF.

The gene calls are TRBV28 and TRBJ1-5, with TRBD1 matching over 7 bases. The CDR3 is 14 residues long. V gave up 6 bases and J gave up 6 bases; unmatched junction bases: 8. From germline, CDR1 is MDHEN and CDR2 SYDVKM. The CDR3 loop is CASRAGGLGQPQHF. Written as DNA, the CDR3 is TGTGCCAGCAGGGCAGGGGGGTTGGGTCAGCCCCAGCATTTT.

The CDR3 loop is CASSKSDLWDRGPWETQYF. The CDR3, as DNA: TGTGCCAGCAGCAAGAGTGACCTTTGGGACAGGGGGCCATGGGAGACCCAGTACTTC. This chain uses TRBV21-1 with TRBJ2-5; the DNA was not used to check the table's D call, TRBD1. TRBV21-1 is marked as a pseudogene. The CDR3 extends over 19 amino acids.

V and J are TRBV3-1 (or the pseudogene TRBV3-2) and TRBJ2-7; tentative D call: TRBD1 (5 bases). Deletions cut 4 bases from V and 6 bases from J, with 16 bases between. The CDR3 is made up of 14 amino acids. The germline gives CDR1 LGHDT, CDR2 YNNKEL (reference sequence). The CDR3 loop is CASSPLFTGAEQYF. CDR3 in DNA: TGTGCCAGCAGCCCCCTATTCACTGGGGCCGAGCAGTACTTC.

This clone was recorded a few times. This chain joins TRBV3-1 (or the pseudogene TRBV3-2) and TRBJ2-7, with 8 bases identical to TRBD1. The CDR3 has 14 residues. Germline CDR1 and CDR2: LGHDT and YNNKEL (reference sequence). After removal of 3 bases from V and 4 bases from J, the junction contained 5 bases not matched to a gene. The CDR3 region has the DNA TGTGCCAGCAGCCAGGACTGGACAGGGTACGAGCAGTACTTC. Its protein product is CASSQDWTGYEQYF.

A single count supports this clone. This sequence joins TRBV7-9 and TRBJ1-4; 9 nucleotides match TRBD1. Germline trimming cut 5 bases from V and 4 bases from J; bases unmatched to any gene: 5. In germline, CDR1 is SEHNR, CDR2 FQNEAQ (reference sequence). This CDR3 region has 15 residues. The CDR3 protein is CASSPGQGDNEKLFF. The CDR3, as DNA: TGTGCCAGCAGCCCGGGACAGGGAGATAATGAAAAACTGTTTTTT.

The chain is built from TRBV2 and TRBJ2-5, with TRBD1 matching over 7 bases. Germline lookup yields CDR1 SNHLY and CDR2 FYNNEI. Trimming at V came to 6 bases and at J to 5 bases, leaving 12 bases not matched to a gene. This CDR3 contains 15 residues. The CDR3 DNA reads TGTGCCAGCAGGCAATACAGGGGCGTGGAGGAGACCCAGTACTTC. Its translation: CASRQYRGVEETQYF.

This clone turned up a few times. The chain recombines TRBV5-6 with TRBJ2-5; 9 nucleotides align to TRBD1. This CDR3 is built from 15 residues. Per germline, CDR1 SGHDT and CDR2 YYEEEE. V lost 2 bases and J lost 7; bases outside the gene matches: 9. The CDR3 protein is CASSLQGAPSGTQYF. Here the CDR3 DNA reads TGTGCCAGCAGCTTACAGGGGGCGCCGTCAGGGACCCAGTACTTC.

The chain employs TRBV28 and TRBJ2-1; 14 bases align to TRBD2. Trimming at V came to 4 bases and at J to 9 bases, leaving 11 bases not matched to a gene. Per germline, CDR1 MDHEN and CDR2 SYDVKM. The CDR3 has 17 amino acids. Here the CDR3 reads CASSSTRGLAGVGEQFF. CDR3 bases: TGTGCCAGCAGTTCCACCCGGGGACTAGCGGGAGTCGGTGAGCAGTTCTTC.

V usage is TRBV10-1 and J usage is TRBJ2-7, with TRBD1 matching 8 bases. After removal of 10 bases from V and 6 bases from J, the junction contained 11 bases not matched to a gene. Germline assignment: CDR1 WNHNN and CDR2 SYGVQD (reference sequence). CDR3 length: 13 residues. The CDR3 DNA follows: TGCGCCACCGCGGACAGGGCTTTCGGCGAGCAGTACTTC. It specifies CATADRAFGEQYF.

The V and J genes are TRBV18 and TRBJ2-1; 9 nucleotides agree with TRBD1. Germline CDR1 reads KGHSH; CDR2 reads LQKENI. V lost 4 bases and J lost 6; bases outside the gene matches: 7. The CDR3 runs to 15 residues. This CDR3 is CASSLGQGFINEQFF. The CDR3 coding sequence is TGTGCCAGCTCACTTGGACAGGGGTTTATCAATGAGCAGTTCTTC.